The 2 T cell receptor beta chains listed next were all sequenced from one sample in a study of glioma-infiltrating T cells. The iRepertoire nested amplicon-rescue multiplex PCR amplified TCR alpha and beta CDR3s from RNA. TCRdb re-called the multiplex PCR reads through MiXCR, storing one row per CDR3 protein. The sample has under 200,000 distinct CDR3 sequences, about 32% seen once. Material: glioma tissue, nonneoplastic brain tissue, or PBMCs (not recorded which). These TCRs come from a human donor with low-grade glioma or glioblastoma, undergoing nonglioma brain surgery, or in good health (not recorded which).

This clonotype was seen a handful of times. The J gene is TRBJ2-3, the V gene TRBV7-8; 7 bases line up with TRBD2. Trimming removed 2 bases from V and 3 bases from J; junction bases left unmatched: 11. The germline V gene has CDR1 SGHVS and CDR2 FQNEAQ. The length of the CDR3 is 17 residues. As DNA, the CDR3 is TGTGCCAGCAGCTTAACCCGGGTGGGAGGGCCGACAGATACGCAGTATTTT. It specifies CASSLTRVGGPTDTQYF. Full variable domain (missing parts from reference TRBV7-8 and TRBJ2-3): GAGVSQSPRYKVAKRGQDVALRCDPISGHVSLFWYQQALGQGPEFLTYFQNEAQLDKSGLPSDRFFAERPEGSVSTLKIQRTQQEDSAVYLCASSLTRVGGPTDTQYFGPGTRLTVL.

The chain couples TRBV12-3 or TRBV12-4 to TRBJ2-3; 7 bases match TRBD2. With 3 bases clipped from V and 4 bases from J, the junction kept 7 bases outside the gene matches. The CDR3 consists of 15 residues. This chain's CDR3 is CASSFTGGRPDTQYF. CDR3 nucleotide sequence: TGTGCCAGCAGTTTTACTGGCGGGAGACCAGATACGCAGTATTTT.